This T cell receptor beta chain was profiled in a study of cytomegalovirus exposure and HLA in healthy donors. 60 Vbeta and 13 Jbeta primers were used in PCR. Only in-frame clones appear in the TCRdb table, and some are missing; sequencing was by immunoSEQ multiplex PCR. Its table records over 150,000 clones. The junction had 8 bases not matched to a gene; V was cut back by 3 bases and J by 4 bases. CDR1 is SGDLS and CDR2 is YYNGEE in the germline V gene. This CDR3 region has 15 residues. V gene TRBV9 combines with J gene TRBJ1-1; 8 positions agree with TRBD1. This receptor was taken from a boy younger than 18 in good health and CMV-seronegative. The material sequenced was PBMCs. The chain's CDR3 is CASSAPGGAGTEAFF. The CDR3 coding sequence is TGTGCCAGCAGCGCCCCAGGGGGCGCCGGCACTGAAGCTTTCTTT.